This T cell receptor beta chain was retrieved from a study of OX40 agonist ivuxolimab in advanced cancers. Study-wide context: Dosing consisted of intravenous ivuxolimab at 0.01 to 10 mg/kg every 2 weeks. Partial responses were observed in three patients, of whom one had hepatocellular carcinoma and two had cutaneous melanoma.

The repertoire was sequenced with immunoSEQ multiplex PCR; TCRdb's copy has only in-frame clones and lacks some. Found here are roughly 48,000 clones, 70% to 80% of them singletons; the top ten hold roughly 2%. Findings and caveats of the study: Not determined was the antigen specificity of the expanded peripheral T cells.

Concerning this clone itself: Its specificity is not known.

Trimming left V 1 base short and J 4 bases short, with 11 bases between. Germline loops: CDR1 SGHAT, CDR2 FQNNGV. This CDR3 comprises 15 residues. Enrollment shut out patients with autoimmune disease history or systemic immunosuppression. The clonotype comes from an adult with an advanced solid tumor such as melanoma, head and neck, liver or kidney cancer. This material consisted of CD4+ or CD8+ T cells sorted from blood, taken in a trial of the OX40 agonist ivuxolimab. The chain links TRBV11-2 to TRBJ1-3; no definite D call. The CDR3 DNA sequence: TGTGCCAGCAGCTTAGGAAACTTCCGAGGAAACACCATATATTTT. Translated, it gives CASSLGNFRGNTIYF. The full variable domain, rest sourced from reference TRBV11-2 and TRBJ1-3, is EAGVAQSPRYKIIEKRQSVAFWCNPISGHATLYWYQQILGQGPKLLIQFQNNGVVDDSQLPKDRFSAERLKGVDSTLKIQPAKLEDSAVYLCASSLGNFRGNTIYFGEGSWLTVV.